This T cell receptor beta chain was observed in a study of blood T cell repertoires in COVID-19. Background on the study: In each case, the material was cDNA or gDNA derived from T cells, B-cell-depleted T cells, or PBMCs.

As for this clone: Other DNA sequences from this sample encode an identical CDR3 as well.

The V end lost 0 bases, the J end lost 5 bases, and 9 bases lay between the germline ends. This CDR3 comprises 14 residues. Germline V gene sequence: CDR1 SGHRS, CDR2 YFSETQ. The method was immunoSEQ multiplex PCR; TCRdb's version includes in-frame clones alone and lacks a portion of them. The table includes about 98,000 clones, around 90% detected once. Sequences were obtained from peripheral blood. The sequence was obtained from a man between 18 and 29 years old with acute or convalescent COVID-19. The chain is built from TRBV5-1 and TRBJ2-4; D gene unclear. The CDR3 protein is CASSLDRSENIQYF. Written as DNA, the CDR3 is TGCGCCAGCAGCTTGGACAGATCTGAAAACATTCAGTACTTC.